A selection of T cell receptor beta chains follows, all from one sample in a study of T cells after yellow fever vaccination. A single record per CDR3 protein comes from TCRdb applying MiXCR to the 5' RACE reads. The sample records 100,000 to 150,000 distinct CDR3 sequences, under 8.5% being singletons. The sequencing used CD4+ T cells sorted from PBMCs, collected less than 11 days after the first yellow fever vaccination. These receptor sequences come from a man aged 18 to 30 who received the YFV17D yellow fever vaccine. The CDR3 runs from the conserved cysteine through the conserved F or W. A D gene is named only where the DNA matches it firmly. Size is omitted from some rows. Given values are once, few, many or a class for expanded clones.

j_call,clone_size,d_call,v_call,cdr3_aa,cdr3_nt
TRBJ2-7,many,-,TRBV30,CAWSVGLAYEQYF,TGTGCCTGGAGTGTAGGTCTCGCCTACGAGCAGTACTTC
TRBJ2-7,many,TRBD2,TRBV4-3,CASSRGLAGGRVEQYF,TGCGCCAGCAGCCGCGGACTAGCGGGGGGGCGAGTCGAGCAGTACTTC
TRBJ2-2,many,-,TRBV7-3,CASSRNGGSNTGELFF,TGTGCCAGCAGCCGAAACGGGGGCTCGAACACCGGGGAGCTGTTTTTT
TRBJ1-2,many,-,TRBV7-2,CASSLGSNGYTF,TGTGCCAGCAGCTTAGGTTCCAATGGCTACACCTTC
TRBJ2-4,-,-,TRBV7-2,CASSLSQGQGAKNIQYF,TGTGCCAGCAGCTTAAGTCAGGGCCAGGGGGCCAAAAACATTCAGTACTTC
TRBJ1-5,many,-,TRBV5-6,CASSLGTNQPQHF,TGTGCCAGCAGCTTGGGTACCAATCAGCCCCAGCATTTT
TRBJ1-3,many,TRBD1,TRBV29-1,CSVWTGAGNTIYF,TGCAGCGTCTGGACAGGGGCTGGAAACACCATATATTTT
TRBJ2-1,-,TRBD2,TRBV4-3,CASSHELAADIYNEQFF,TGCGCCAGCAGCCACGAACTAGCGGCCGATATCTACAATGAGCAGTTCTTC
TRBJ2-5,few,TRBD1,TRBV28,CASSGTGTAQETQYF,TGTGCCAGCAGTGGTACCGGGACAGCACAAGAGACCCAGTACTTC
TRBJ2-5,many,TRBD2,TRBV7-2,CASSASSGAPQETQYF,TGTGCCAGCAGCGCCTCTAGCGGGGCCCCCCAAGAGACCCAGTACTTC
TRBJ2-3,many,-,TRBV7-2,CASSLSWTDTQYF,TGTGCCAGCAGCTTAAGTTGGACAGATACGCAGTATTTT
TRBJ2-5,many,TRBD2,TRBV7-2,CASSLGAKRGVQETQYF,TGTGCCAGCAGCTTAGGGGCCAAGCGGGGAGTCCAAGAGACCCAGTACTTC
TRBJ2-7,many,-,TRBV6-2/TRBV6-3,CASTSTGGQGTYEQYF,TGTGCCAGCACCTCAACCGGGGGGCAGGGGACCTACGAGCAGTACTTC
TRBJ2-3,many,-,TRBV15,CATSREVGTDTQYF,TGTGCCACCAGCAGAGAGGTGGGCACAGATACGCAGTATTTT
TRBJ1-1,-,-,TRBV29-1,CSVEVRGPRRTEAFF,TGCAGCGTTGAGGTCCGCGGCCCCCGCCGGACTGAAGCTTTCTTT
TRBJ2-5,many,-,TRBV7-2,CASSPQKETQYF,TGTGCCAGCAGCCCACAAAAAGAGACCCAGTACTTC
TRBJ2-1,-,TRBD2,TRBV5-1,CASSFSSGGSNNEQFF,TGCGCCAGCAGCTTCTCTAGCGGGGGGTCCAACAATGAGCAGTTCTTC
TRBJ1-2,many,-,TRBV12-3/TRBV12-4,CASSLGWEGYTF,TGTGCCAGCAGTTTAGGGTGGGAAGGCTACACCTTC
TRBJ2-5,many,TRBD2,TRBV12-3/TRBV12-4,CASNPSGGSQETQYF,TGTGCCAGCAATCCGAGCGGGGGATCCCAAGAGACCCAGTACTTC
TRBJ2-1,many,-,TRBV7-9,CASSDSPKYNEQFF,TGTGCCAGCAGCGATTCTCCTAAGTACAATGAGCAGTTCTTC
TRBJ2-5,many,-,TRBV25-1,CASSEYGGMETQYF,TGTGCCAGCAGTGAATACGGGGGCATGGAGACCCAGTACTTC
TRBJ1-6,many,-,TRBV6-2/TRBV6-3,CASSGQRDSPLHF,TGTGCCAGCAGCGGACAGCGGGATTCACCCCTCCACTTT
TRBJ1-2,many,-,TRBV5-1,CASSSLRGYGYTF,TGCGCCAGCAGTTCTCTCCGGGGCTATGGCTACACCTTC
TRBJ2-1,many,-,TRBV12-3/TRBV12-4,CASTPGTLYGEQFF,TGTGCCAGCACCCCCGGGACTCTCTATGGGGAGCAGTTCTTC
TRBJ2-5,-,TRBD2,TRBV20-1,CSAKLADQETQYF,TGCAGTGCCAAACTAGCGGACCAAGAGACCCAGTACTTC
TRBJ2-3,many,TRBD1,TRBV5-1,CASSLDRGFTDTQYF,TGCGCCAGCAGCTTGGACAGGGGGTTTACAGATACGCAGTATTTT
TRBJ2-2,-,-,TRBV14,CASGPGLLTGELFF,TGTGCCAGCGGCCCTGGGCTCCTCACCGGGGAGCTGTTTTTT
TRBJ1-4,many,-,TRBV3-1,CASSQDGTSTNEKLFF,TGTGCCAGCAGCCAAGATGGCACTTCAACTAATGAAAAACTGTTTTTT
TRBJ2-1,many,-,TRBV6-1,CASRNGQLNEQFF,TGTGCCAGCAGAAACGGACAGCTCAATGAGCAGTTCTTC
TRBJ2-5,many,-,TRBV5-1,CASGLGSVQETQYF,TGCGCCAGCGGCCTGGGAAGCGTCCAAGAGACCCAGTACTTC
TRBJ2-5,many,-,TRBV7-8,CASSLPSSETQYF,TGTGCCAGCAGCTTACCGAGTTCGGAGACCCAGTACTTC
TRBJ2-1,many,-,TRBV2,CASSRTGNEQFF,TGTGCCAGCAGCCGCACAGGCAATGAGCAGTTCTTC
TRBJ2-3,many,TRBD2,TRBV7-7,CASSPTSVETQYF,TGTGCCAGCAGCCCGACTAGCGTTGAGACGCAGTATTTT
TRBJ2-3,many,TRBD2,TRBV29-1,CSVEGGSRTDTQYF,TGCAGCGTTGAGGGAGGGAGCCGCACAGATACGCAGTATTTT
TRBJ2-7,many,TRBD1,TRBV11-2,CASSFGTGGSYEQYF,TGTGCCAGCAGCTTTGGGACAGGGGGGTCCTACGAGCAGTACTTC
TRBJ1-1,many,TRBD1,TRBV5-1,CASSHRQGENTEAFF,TGCGCCAGCAGCCATCGACAGGGAGAGAACACTGAAGCTTTCTTT
TRBJ2-1,few,-,TRBV24-1,CATSDLRGAYNEQFF,TGTGCCACCAGTGATTTACGTGGGGCCTACAATGAGCAGTTCTTC
TRBJ2-3,few,TRBD2,TRBV5-1,CASNRLASGGPRTDTQYF,TGCGCCAGCAACAGATTGGCTAGCGGGGGGCCCCGCACAGATACGCAGTATTTT
TRBJ2-5,many,-,TRBV6-5,CASRPQGIVFETQYF,TGTGCCAGCAGACCCCAGGGGATTGTCTTCGAGACCCAGTACTTC
TRBJ1-3,many,-,TRBV12-3/TRBV12-4,CASSPVDPGNTIYF,TGTGCCAGCAGCCCGGTCGACCCAGGAAACACCATATATTTT
TRBJ1-4,many,-,TRBV11-2,CASSLAYNEKLFF,TGTGCCAGCAGCTTAGCCTATAATGAAAAACTGTTTTTT
TRBJ2-3,-,-,TRBV12-2,CASRPSTIAETSTDTQYF,TGTGCAAGTCGCCCGTCGACTATCGCGGAGACTAGCACAGATACGCAGTATTTT
TRBJ2-1,many,TRBD2,TRBV20-1,CSARDPRGTSGGLYNEQFF,TGCAGTGCTAGAGATCCCCGCGGGACTAGCGGGGGACTATACAATGAGCAGTTCTTC
TRBJ2-1,many,-,TRBV18,CASGLERNNEQFF,TGTGCCAGTGGCCTTGAACGTAACAATGAGCAGTTCTTC
TRBJ2-1,many,TRBD2,TRBV15,CATSRFPDSGGQEQFF,TGTGCCACCAGCAGATTCCCTGACAGCGGGGGGCAAGAGCAGTTCTTC
TRBJ2-5,many,-,TRBV2,CASSDGVSETQYF,TGTGCCAGCAGTGATGGTGTTTCCGAGACCCAGTACTTC
TRBJ1-1,many,TRBD1,TRBV11-3,CASSLVVRRDRERKNTEAFF,TGTGCCAGCAGCTTAGTGGTGAGGAGAGACAGGGAACGGAAGAATACTGAAGCTTTCTTT
TRBJ2-3,many,-,TRBV7-8,CASSVYRSLTDTQYF,TGTGCCAGCAGTGTGTATCGGAGCCTTACAGATACGCAGTATTTT
TRBJ2-5,many,-,TRBV18,CASSPGEETQYF,TGTGCCAGCTCACCAGGAGAAGAGACCCAGTACTTC
TRBJ2-3,many,TRBD2,TRBV20-1,CSADGGSGGPTDTQYF,TGCAGTGCGGACGGGGGTAGCGGGGGACCCACAGATACGCAGTATTTT
TRBJ2-1,many,-,TRBV7-8,CASSFSRSYNEQFF,TGTGCCAGCAGCTTTAGCAGATCCTACAATGAGCAGTTCTTC
TRBJ2-3,many,-,TRBV7-9,CASRAKRQGNADTQYF,TGTGCCAGCAGGGCGAAAAGGCAGGGGAATGCAGATACGCAGTATTTT
TRBJ1-4,many,-,TRBV12-3/TRBV12-4,CASSWLQGWEKLFF,TGTGCCAGCAGTTGGTTGCAGGGGTGGGAAAAACTGTTTTTT
TRBJ1-3,few,TRBD1,TRBV11-2,CASSRGQVGNTIYF,TGTGCCAGCAGCCGGGGACAGGTGGGAAACACCATATATTTT
TRBJ2-4,many,TRBD2,TRBV7-8,CASSLGEGTTQYF,TGTGCCAGCAGCTTAGGGGAGGGGACTACCCAGTACTTC
TRBJ2-3,many,-,TRBV12-3/TRBV12-4,CASRGQVSTDTQYF,TGTGCCAGCAGAGGTCAGGTTAGCACAGATACGCAGTATTTT
TRBJ2-1,many,-,TRBV7-9,CASSFGSADEQFF,TGTGCCAGCAGCTTCGGGAGCGCCGATGAGCAGTTCTTC
TRBJ2-5,many,-,TRBV6-5,CASSYGQGIAETQYF,TGTGCCAGCAGTTACGGGCAGGGAATAGCGGAGACCCAGTACTTC
TRBJ2-5,many,TRBD1,TRBV7-9,CASSTPIQTGYQETQYF,TGTGCCAGCAGCACCCCCATCCAGACAGGGTACCAAGAGACCCAGTACTTC
TRBJ1-5,many,TRBD1,TRBV6-1,CASSGLGQFNQPQHF,TGTGCCAGCAGTGGTTTGGGACAGTTCAATCAGCCCCAGCATTTT